The entry below gives a single T cell receptor beta chain sequence along with its context. Its specificity is unknown. Time point indicated: newly diagnosed GD, antithyroid drugs for less than 3 months. Researchers made the TCR library from RNA that was extracted from PBMCs. American Thyroid Association guidelines served as the basis for diagnosing Graves' disease. iRepertoire HTBI primers and Arm-PCR of CDR3 regions built TCR beta libraries. TCRdb used MiXCR to reprocess the multiplex PCR reads, holding one entry per CDR3 protein. The sample consists of 400,000 to 450,000 distinct CDR3 sequences, more than 12% of them appearing once. These data come from a study of regulatory T cells in long-lasting Graves disease. The CDR3 contains 13 residues. The V end lost 2 bases, the J end lost 4 bases, and 8 bases lay between the germline ends. Germline lookup yields CDR1 KGHSH and CDR2 LQKENI. Study-level results: Lower TCR diversity was seen in persistent Graves' patients than in newly diagnosed ones. TRBV28, TRBJ1-2 and TRBJ2-5 were segments that persistent disease favored.

The same data also went into a second study, on T cells in Graves' hyperthyroidism and ophthalmopathy. Turning to that study: HTBI primers were the set used in a first-round RT-PCR of the TCR CDR3.

Sequences were derived from peripheral blood mononuclear cells (PBMCs), sampled at new diagnosis, from a patient treated with antithyroid drugs. The chain is built from TRBV18 and TRBJ1-1, with no clear D. This sequence was found in a woman aged 25 to 39 with Graves disease. In nucleotides, the CDR3 is TGTGCCAGCTCACCATCCGTGGCCACTGAAGCTTTCTTT. Protein: CASSPSVATEAFF.